This entry describes one TCR beta chain. Produced via immunoSEQ multiplex PCR; TCRdb's table is partial and in-frame only. The sample carries about 58,000 clones, more than 75% recorded once. The entry originates in a study of cytomegalovirus exposure and HLA in healthy donors. CDR3 length: 16 amino acids. The V gene end was trimmed by 2 bases and the J gene end by 2 bases; junction bases not matched to a gene: 6. The chain couples TRBV5-3 to TRBJ2-3; TRBD1 matches at 9 bases. TRBV5-3 is assigned to the ORF class and has an uncertain function. The receptor was derived from a man younger than 30 in good health and CMV-seronegative. Specimen: PBMCs. The CDR3 is CARSLGGTGLTDTQYF. CDR3 DNA: TGTGCCAGAAGCTTAGGGGGGACAGGGCTCACAGATACGCAGTATTTT.